A single T cell receptor beta chain is shown here with its context. Its antigen is not identified. This CDR3 is 15 amino acids long. Germline lookup yields CDR1 SNHLY and CDR2 FYNNEI. Between the trimmed V and J ends, which lost 3 bases and 3 bases, there was a span of 13 bases. This sample is part of a study of shared clonotypes between healthy human individuals. Looking at the study overall: There were three CD4 naive, three CD4 memory, two CD8 naive and one CD8 memory plates per donor.

Every immunoSEQ plate was one replicate of a subset's evenly spread DNA. Some clones are missing from TCRdb's copy, which holds only in-frame ones; the method was immunoSEQ multiplex PCR. The repertoire holds over a million clones, with roughly 96% as singletons. General study findings and limits: Researchers found naive subsets generally carried larger estimated richness than memory subsets. Clonotype sharing among donors likely depends on sequencing depth.

This chain connects TRBV2 to TRBJ2-3; D perhaps matches TRBD1 (6 bases). The source is a man aged 25-45 years in good health. The source material was naive CD4+ T cells sorted from blood. Subset indicated: CD45RA+ positively selected. CDR3 DNA: TGTGCCAGCAGTGACTACAGGGTTACGACAGATACGCAGTATTTT. It is translated as CASSDYRVTTDTQYF. The whole variable domain, filled in from reference TRBV2 and TRBJ2-3, reads EPEVTQTPSHQVTQMGQEVILRCVPISNHLYFYWYRQILGQKVEFLVSFYNNEISEKSEIFDDQFSVERPDGSNFTLKIRSTKLEDSAMYFCASSDYRVTTDTQYFGPGTRLTVL.